The entry below gives a single T cell receptor (beta chain) sequence along with its context. Its antigen specificity is not known. Per-nucleotide qualities are absent, and no much larger clonotype sits a single base away. Library preparation was by the immunoSEQ multiplex PCR assay. For the multiplex PCR, a mixture combining 60 forward primers for TCR Vbeta segments and 13 reverse primers for TCR Jbeta segments was used. The CDR3 region of rearranged TCR beta genes was amplified from genomic DNA with a multiplex PCR assay. The Illumina HiSeq System was used to sequence the amplified TCR beta libraries as 87-base-pair reads. The authors' analysis ran thus. Across the roughly 700 repertoires, a later analysis counted around 80 million unique TCR beta chains, around 11 million of which were shared by at least two donors. A nearest-neighbor algorithm error-corrected the raw reads and collapsed the reads into unique sequences, merging closely related sequences to remove PCR and sequencing errors. V, D and J gene segments were assigned by aligning CDR3 sequences to IMGT reference sequences. For a sequence to be retained, at least a six-nucleotide match to both a V gene segment and a J gene segment was required. A rearrangement was called productive if the CDR3 had no stop codons and remained in frame with V and J, and every other rearrangement was called non-productive. Following IMGT convention, CDR3 was defined as the stretch from the second conserved V-encoded cysteine to the conserved J-encoded phenylalanine. The earlier analysis of 500 to 650 of the donors excluded any sequence lacking an unambiguous match to a single V gene segment. In an earlier analysis of about 590 of the donors, a V segment was called functional when productive rearrangements were above 56.7%, and segregating when the standard deviation between donors exceeded 5%. To diagnose cytomegalovirus status from the catalog of TCR beta chain sequences, a statistical classification framework was built. V and J gene assignment, in a later analysis, came from comparing TCR nucleotide sequences with IMGT/GENE-DB human TR gene sequences. Using the TCRdist pipeline, a later analysis assigned CDR3 sequences along with most-parsimonious VDJ recombination scenarios. A later analysis defined each TCR beta chain by its CDR3 amino acid sequence plus V-gene family, and excluded reads lacking a unique V-gene family. A later analysis removed several hundred highly shared, low-generation-probability nucleotide sequences to deal with suspected cross-contamination and a sequencing artifact. In a later analysis, a clonal expansion index was calculated for each public chain from normalized within-repertoire ranks of inferred template counts. Generation probabilities in a later analysis came from a VDJ recombination model fitted to out-of-frame rearrangements, and those results were checked against IGoR. A later analysis scored TCR-TCR, TCR-HLA and TCR-CMV co-occurrence with hypergeometric tests, applying a repertoire-size bias correction to TCR pairs. In a later analysis, false discovery rates were estimated by permuting HLA or CMV assignments 20 times. A later analysis grouped co-occurring TCRs with DBSCAN, adding TCRdist sequence similarity when clustering within HLA-allele-positive subsets. For co-occurrence clustering, repertoires with fewer than 30,000 or more than 120,000 public chains were excluded, along with roughly 5 repertoires with anomalous nucleotide sharing. Here the immuneACCESS table is served through TCRdb, limited to in-frame sequences with V and J called. Missing clones are a known gap in these copies; in checked studies unresolved V genes cover under half, and the rest lacks a known reason. For V, J and clone size, that table is used; D and trimming come from the DNA. For this sample the table gives 180,000 or so clones, of which 80% were detected only once. The ten top clones hold 1.4% of the sample.

Trimming at the junction amounts to 4 bases on V and 6 bases on J, and the germline ends lie 19 bases apart. Taken from the germline V gene (reference sequence), the CDR1 and CDR2 loops are MNHEY and SMNVEV. From the cysteine through the phenylalanine, the CDR3 covers 16 amino acids. The retained sequence is limited to the CDR3, 48 bases, with the frame set at the first base. The cohort was made up of about 610 healthy bone marrow donors. At the time of sampling, all cohort members were nominally healthy, though unrecorded immune exposures were likely present. The donor was CMV seropositive and was included in the group of around 300 seropositive cohort members. A peripheral blood sample was provided by each donor, and peripheral blood mononuclear cells were used for TCR beta sequencing. Genomic DNA was extracted from the blood cell samples with the Qiagen DNeasy Blood Extraction Kit. These data belong to a study of cytomegalovirus exposure and HLA in healthy donors (TCRdb year 2017). At the level of the whole study: An earlier analysis of approximately 590 of the donors reported 250 to 300 Gb of sequence data and approximately 110 million unique TCR beta sequences from 150 million to 200 million T cells. An early release covering about 600 HLA-typed donors comprised approximately 290 gigabases of sequencing data and tens of millions of unique TCR sequences. The genetic ancestry cluster associated with self-reported Caucasian donors included 70% to 85% of the roughly 410 genotyped donors. The study was designed to test whether signatures of past pathogen exposure could be identified by cataloging public T cell receptors. The study profiled the T cell repertoires of fewer than 850 subjects by immunosequencing and related them to cytomegalovirus serostatus. A separate validation cohort of 100 to 150 different subjects was used in addition to the 666-subject first cohort. The study combined high-throughput TCR immunosequencing, statistical association of individual TCRs with disease status, and machine learning to predict cytomegalovirus infection status. A later analysis re-analyzed previously published TCR beta repertoires from 500 to 700 donors and added high-resolution HLA genotyping to study TCR occurrence patterns. Rather than using new phenotypic data, the later analysis identified candidate immune exposures from TCR beta sequences and from how often those sequences occurred across donors. To decide whether each TCR beta V gene segment behaved as functional or pseudogenic, an earlier analysis of some 600 of the donors relied on high-throughput TCR beta sequencing. Donor age, sex, ethnicity and CMV serostatus were compiled together with the repertoire data. A later genetic analysis took genome-wide SNP genotypes for about 65% of the roughly 670 donors and used that subset as a discovery cohort. Every repertoire in the discovery cohort had been generated on one and the same sequencing platform. HLA typing included class I and class II loci at four-digit resolution. Typing coverage differed by locus: A, B, C, DRB1 and DQB1 were typed in about 629-630 donors, DQA1 in about 510, DPA1 in around 600, and DPB1 in 400 to 480. Four to six DR-DQ haplotypes were handled as single units for association and clustering because linkage in the cohort was strong. On average, about 240,000 unique TCR beta nucleotide sequences were sequenced per donor among 398 genotyped donors of the cohort, with around 19% of those sequences being non-productive.

Beyond this particular receptor, the publication reports: The study listed 150 to 200 TCR beta chains as associated with cytomegalovirus. Some IMGT-functional V segments, including TRBV6-2 and TRBV6-3, could not be distinguished by the 87-base-pair reads and were therefore excluded. Roughly uniform sequencing depth across donors was assumed in presence/absence analyses, although this assumption may not hold. A further reported finding was that TCR beta sequences accurately predicted the HLA-A and HLA-B alleles for most subjects in the first cohort. A later analysis found that most CMV-associated TCR beta chains appeared HLA-restricted, with HLA associations seemingly driven largely by CMV exposure. The earlier analysis of some 540 of the donors excluded fewer than 20 rarely observed V segments, including chromosome 9 orphons, because counts were too low. According to the authors, the approach could potentially be generalized to other disease states and immunological phenotypes. A cluster of highly shared sequence variants was judged likely to be a technical artifact of the sequencing pipeline. In an earlier analysis of some 500 of the donors, most TCR beta V segments were observed in productive rearrangements about 87% or about 30% of the time, broadly matching IMGT annotations. An association between a missense DCLRE1C variant and V-gene and J-gene trimming of TCR beta chains was found in a later genetic analysis and replicated in an independent cohort. When HLA alleles, especially DR and DQ, strongly co-occurred, attributing TCR associations to individual alleles was difficult. In a later analysis, the rate of TCR association differed among HLA loci, with DRB1 alleles having the most associated TCRs and HLA-C alleles having the fewest. Immune exposure information for the cohort was limited to CMV serostatus. In vitro tests confirmed that a few of the cytomegalovirus-associated TCR beta chains recognize cytomegalovirus antigens. Several of the top co-occurrence clusters appeared to be linked to parvovirus B19, influenza, CMV and Epstein-Barr virus, according to a later analysis. A later analysis associated 16,951 TCR beta sequences with specific HLA alleles at a false discovery rate of 0.05. The classifier was reported to diagnose cytomegalovirus status with high specificity and sensitivity in both the original cohort and the validation cohort. In this cohort, only TCR beta chains were sequenced, and detectable features were limited by the absence of alpha or paired-chain data. Linkage disequilibrium might explain the correlated functional status among segregating V segments, but an unknown experimental factor could not be ruled out. Because HLA typing was missing for some donors at each locus, association tests included only the typed subset. While some public TCRs were present in many individuals, most TCR sequences turned up only very rarely across donors. In a later analysis, HLA-associated TCR beta chains showed more clonal expansion and lower generation probabilities than non-associated chains that were equally common. In a later genetic analysis, fewer N-insertions in productive TCRs were reported among donors in an Asian-associated ancestry cluster than the approximately 710-donor mean.

The V and J genes are TRBV27 and TRBJ2-1; the D gene assignment is ambiguous. The receptor was isolated from a girl under 18 in good health and CMV-seropositive. The sample was PBMCs. The CDR3 reads CASSSYIFGGSNEQFF. The DNA sequence is TGTGCCAGCAGTTCCTACATCTTTGGCGGAAGCAATGAGCAGTTCTTC.